This T cell receptor (beta chain) was captured in a study of blood T cells in healthy people across ages (dated by TCRdb to between 2015 and 2017). Study-wide context: In model experiments, template switching captured roughly one uniquely barcoded TCR beta cDNA molecule for every two T cells. The donors were split into four age groups: young (average 16 years), middle-aged (roughly 42), aged (62) and long-lived (over 80). Donors of different ages were randomly distributed across sequencing lanes to avoid experimental bias. To track age-related changes in TCR beta repertoire diversity, the study relied on deep sequencing normalized with unique cDNA molecular identifiers. Two additional independent replicas of 1 million unique cDNA reads from the same blood draw were analyzed for two donors (one aged 18 to 30 and one aged 80 or older).

Library method: 5' RACE. The sequencer was an Illumina HiSeq 2500. A second PCR of about 6 to 11 cycles was performed with a sample-barcoded 5' primer and a J-beta primer mix. A template-switch 5' adaptor carrying 12 random nucleotides introduced a unique molecular identifier onto each TCR beta cDNA molecule. Each sample yielded at least 3 million CDR3-containing paired-end reads. First-strand cDNA synthesis was performed from all RNA using the Mint cDNA synthesis kit, with priming by a TRBC-specific oligonucleotide. All cDNA was treated with uracil-DNA glycosylase and then went through a first 18-cycle PCR with the universal primers M1SS and BC2_uni_R. The study's own analysis went as follows. Each sample was normalized by randomly selecting 1 million high-quality reads, each carrying a distinct molecular identifier. Instead of being binned into consensus sequences, reads that shared molecular identifiers were thrown out. MiTCR, with a Q25 quality threshold and the strictest error-elimination algorithm, was used for CDR3 identification, clonotype clustering and error correction. A nonparametric unseen species model with Euler transformation was used to estimate a lower bound on total TCR beta diversity. The raw public data were reprocessed by TCRdb itself: fastp quality trimming at Q25, MiXCR clonotype calling, in-frame beta chains only. Every distinct CDR3 protein forms one entry, paired with its most common genes and DNA. TCRdb's processing, not the authors' own work, is the source of the V and J calls. The sample profile shows hundreds of thousands of distinct CDR3 sequences; approximately 30% of them were found once. The ten largest clones take up about 15% of the sample.

Relative to germline, V is 5 bases shorter and J is 6 bases shorter, with 16 bases between their ends. From its cysteine to its phenylalanine, the CDR3 spans 14 amino acids. Only the CDR3 portion is preserved as DNA: 42 bases, with reading frame beginning at the first base. The germline V gene provides CDR1 SGHTA and CDR2 FQGNSA. Points the paper makes about the study in general: Observed TCR beta diversity per million T cells fell roughly linearly with age, and a significant reduction was already apparent by age around 40. The percentage of naive T cells measured by flow cytometry correlated strongly with observed TCR beta diversity. Total diversity estimates from one million sequenced T cells were considered lower bounds and underestimates. Donor CMV infection status was unknown, potentially confounding age-related changes in expanded clonotypes. Conclusive comparison of naive and antigen-experienced compartments was prevented by the profiling of bulk unsorted PBMCs. Compared with the aged group, more naive CD4+ T cells, fewer expanded clones and increased TCR diversity were shown by the long-lived group, suggesting age selection.

This clonotype was detected only a few times. Its recognized antigen is unknown. No base qualities exist here, and no much larger clone lies one base off it. Donors were roughly 40 systemically healthy Caucasian individuals from Russia aged roughly 6 to 90 years. Approximately 10 milliliters of peripheral blood were collected from each donor into EDTA-treated Vacutainer tubes. PBMCs were isolated by Ficoll-Paque density-gradient centrifugation, with at least 6 million obtained per sample. Trizol reagent was used to extract total RNA from PBMCs, with at least 6 micrograms per sample. Naive CD45RAhigh/CD27high T cell percentages were measured by flow cytometry on a PBMC aliquot from every donor.

This sequence uses TRBV7-2 and TRBJ1-1, with the D gene too uncertain to name. The TCR comes from an elderly woman in good health. Sequencing was carried out using blood. The CDR3 protein: CASSPRTDTAEAFF. The DNA sequence is given as TGTGCCAGCAGCCCCAGGACGGATACCGCTGAAGCTTTCTTT.